Following are 16 T cell receptor beta chains from one sample sequenced in a study of T cells in Graves' hyperthyroidism and ophthalmopathy (dated by TCRdb to between 2018 and 2020). Libraries were built with multiplex PCR. TCRdb records Illumina HiSeq 2000 as the sequencer. Amplification of TCR beta CDR3 regions was carried out from RNA transcripts. A first-round RT-PCR of the TCR CDR3 used the HTBI primer set with the Qiagen OneStep RT-PCR kit. Using fastp trimming at Q25 and MiXCR clonotype assembly, TCRdb reanalyzed the public sequencing data and kept in-frame beta chains. Every entry covers one CDR3 protein and lists the most common genes and DNA from its rows. The sample table holds some 550,000 distinct CDR3 sequences, of which roughly 20% were seen once. Around 27% of the sample comes from the top ten. The specimen was blood. The receptors were gathered from a young man with Graves' hyperthyroidism.

The J gene is TRBJ1-3, the V gene TRBV6-1; D is unresolved. Germline-derived CDR1 and CDR2 are MNHNS and SASEGT. The CDR3 has 13 amino acids. Trimming stripped 6 bases from V and 3 bases from J, with 9 bases between. CDR3 bases: TGTGCCAGCAGAGGAAATTTTGGAAACACCATATATTTT. Translation: CASRGNFGNTIYF.

This clonotype was seen ten or more times. This may arise from a read error, as a much more abundant clone is one base away. The chain recombines TRBV6-1 with TRBJ1-5; unclear D gene. The CDR3 has 13 amino acids. The V end lost 1 base, the J end lost 3 bases, and 4 bases lay between the germline ends. The germline gives CDR1 MNHNS, CDR2 SASEGT. CDR3 DNA sequence: TGTGCCAGCAGTGAAGAGAACAATCAGCCCCAGCATTTT. This encodes CASSEENNQPQHF.

This clonotype appeared many times. J is TRBJ1-1 and V is TRBV2, with D hard to call. Germline CDR1 reads SNHLY; CDR2 reads FYNNEI. V lost 4 bases to trimming and J lost 0 bases, with 12 bases between them. The CDR3 is 15 residues long. Here the CDR3 reads CASSAEGLLNTEAFF. CDR3 nucleotides: TGTGCCAGCAGTGCCGAAGGACTACTGAACACTGAAGCTTTCTTT.

The gene calls are TRBV15 and TRBJ1-2; tentative D call: TRBD1 (6 bases). Trimming took off 2 bases at V and 6 bases at J, with 13 bases between the two ends. The V gene's germline CDR1 is LNHNV and CDR2 YYDKDF (reference sequence). This CDR3 has 14 residues. CDR3 region: CATSRSTYRDGYTF. In DNA, the CDR3 is TGTGCCACCAGCAGATCTACTTACAGGGATGGCTACACCTTC.

This clonotype occurred a few times. The gene calls are TRBV4-2 and TRBJ1-6; 7 bases fit TRBD1. The CDR3 spans 17 residues. Germline V gene lookup returns CDR1 LGHNA and CDR2 YNFKEQ. The V segment lost 0 bases and the J segment 7 bases; nucleotides outside the gene matches: 9. Written as DNA, the CDR3 is TGTGCCAGCAGCCAAGATTCGGCAGGGGGAAGGAATTCACCCCTCCACTTT. Its protein is CASSQDSAGGRNSPLHF.

In its sample, this clonotype was seen many times. The V call is TRBV28, the J call TRBJ1-6; the D is unclear. The V gene's germline CDR1 is MDHEN and CDR2 SYDVKM. This CDR3 spans 15 amino acids. Trimming cost V 4 bases and J 5 bases, with 12 bases left between them. The CDR3 sequence is CASSSGKINNSPLHF. The CDR3 coding sequence is TGTGCCAGCAGTTCCGGCAAAATCAATAATTCACCCCTCCACTTT.

The chain is built from TRBV3-1 and TRBJ2-7, with 7 bases aligning to TRBD1. Germline V gene lookup returns CDR1 LGHDT and CDR2 YNNKEL (reference sequence). CDR3 length equals 16 residues. The ends lost 4 bases at V and 0 bases at J; junction bases unmatched: 9. The CDR3 region is CASSLNPRDSSYEQYF. The CDR3 DNA reads as TGTGCCAGCAGCCTCAACCCCCGGGACAGCTCCTACGAGCAGTACTTC.

A remark on this clonotype: A single base separates this from a much larger clone, so it may be a read error. J is TRBJ2-2 and V is TRBV12-3 or TRBV12-4; 9 bases fit TRBD1. This CDR3 has 15 amino acids. The chain's CDR3 is CASTLGQGNTGELLF. CDR3 nucleotide sequence: TGTGCCAGCACCCTGGGACAGGGAAACACCGGGGAGCTGCTTTTT.

This clonotype was seen repeatedly, ten times or more. This chain connects TRBV7-8 to TRBJ2-5; 7 bases agree with TRBD2. The CDR3 spans 13 residues. CDR1 is SGHVS, CDR2 FQNEAQ, per germline. The V segment lost 6 bases and the J segment 3 bases; nucleotides outside the gene matches: 4. The CDR3 region has the DNA TGTGCCAGCAGATTGGGGGGGGAAGAGACCCAGTACTTC. It translates to CASRLGGEETQYF. The complete variable domain, with remaining parts taken from reference TRBV7-8 and TRBJ2-5, reads GAGVSQSPRYKVAKRGQDVALRCDPISGHVSLFWYQQALGQGPEFLTYFQNEAQLDKSGLPSDRFFAERPEGSVSTLKIQRTQQEDSAVYLCASRLGGEETQYFGPGTRLLVL.

The rearrangement joins TRBV9 to TRBJ2-7; 10 positions match TRBD2. Germline V gene data show CDR1 as SGDLS and CDR2 as YYNGEE. Losses at the gene ends were 0 bases for V and 3 bases for J; bases not matched to a gene: 12. The CDR3 is 18 residues long. The CDR3 loop reads CASSVGSGGRKIDYEQYF. CDR3 bases: TGTGCCAGCAGCGTAGGTAGCGGGGGGCGAAAGATTGACTACGAGCAGTACTTC. Full variable domain (rest looked up from reference TRBV9 and TRBJ2-7): DSGVTQTPKHLITATGQRVTLRCSPRSGDLSVYWYQQSLDQGLQFLIQYYNGEERAKGNILERFSAQQFPDLHSELNLSSLELGDSALYFCASSVGSGGRKIDYEQYFGPGTRLTVT.

This clonotype was seen more than once but under ten times. The chain recombines TRBV19 with TRBJ1-5, with D unclear. Germline values: CDR1 LNHDA, CDR2 SQIVND (reference sequence). This CDR3 contains 16 residues. Trimming removed 1 base from V and 7 bases from J, with 17 bases in between. The CDR3, as DNA: TGTGCCAGTAGTATAGTAGGTCGGGCAATAAGGCAGCCCCAGCATTTT. Its protein product is CASSIVGRAIRQPQHF.

The chain joins TRBV9 to TRBJ2-7, with D possibly being TRBD1 or TRBD2 (7 bases each). Trimming cost V 0 bases and J 4 bases, with 14 bases left between them. CDR1 and CDR2 (germline): SGDLS, YYNGEE. CDR3 length: 15 amino acids. In DNA form, the CDR3 reads TGTGCCAGCAGCGTAGCGGCAGGGGGGGAATACGAGCAGTACTTC. This codes for CASSVAAGGEYEQYF. The whole variable domain, filled in from reference TRBV9 and TRBJ2-7, reads DSGVTQTPKHLITATGQRVTLRCSPRSGDLSVYWYQQSLDQGLQFLIQYYNGEERAKGNILERFSAQQFPDLHSELNLSSLELGDSALYFCASSVAAGGEYEQYFGPGTRLTVT.

There are many counts of this clonotype. The J gene is TRBJ2-6, the V gene TRBV19, with D unclear. There are 15 residues in the CDR3. V dropped 7 bases and J dropped 0 bases, with 10 bases sitting between them. Per the germline V gene, CDR1 is LNHDA and CDR2 is SQIVND (reference sequence). The DNA for the CDR3 is TGTGCCAGTACCCCCAGTCACTCTGGGGCCAACGTCCTGACTTTC. Protein product: CASTPSHSGANVLTF. Full variable domain (remainder filled in from reference TRBV19 and TRBJ2-6): DGGITQSPKYLFRKEGQNVTLSCEQNLNHDAMYWYRQDPGQGLRLIYYSQIVNDFQKGDIAEGYSVSREKKESFPLTVTSAQKNPTAFYLCASTPSHSGANVLTFGAGSRLTVL.

This clonotype was observed at least ten times. The CDR3 protein is CSARGSGNQPQHF. In DNA, the CDR3 is TGCAGTGCTAGAGGTTCGGGGAATCAGCCCCAGCATTTT. The chain combines TRBV20-1 with TRBJ1-5; D is uncertain. Trimming removed 1 base from V and 4 bases from J, with 8 bases in between. This CDR3 spans 13 amino acids. CDR1 is DFQATT and CDR2 is SNEGSKA in the germline V gene (reference sequence).

V gene TRBV12-3 or TRBV12-4 combines with J gene TRBJ2-4, with D possibly called TRBD1 or TRBD2 (5 bases each). The CDR3 runs to 13 residues. The V end was cut by 6 bases, the J end by 11 bases, with 17 bases between. This CDR3 is CASSPGDGLFQYF. The DNA for the CDR3 is TGTGCCAGCAGCCCTGGGGACGGACTCTTTCAGTACTTC.

This clonotype was seen repeatedly, ten times or more. The chain links TRBV12-3 or TRBV12-4 to TRBJ1-5; the D is unclear. The V gene lost 0 bases and the J gene lost 2 bases, with 8 bases spanning the gap. The CDR3 runs to 15 residues. CDR3 protein: CASSLAPMGNQPQHF. CDR3 in DNA: TGTGCCAGCAGTTTAGCCCCCATGGGCAATCAGCCCCAGCATTTT.